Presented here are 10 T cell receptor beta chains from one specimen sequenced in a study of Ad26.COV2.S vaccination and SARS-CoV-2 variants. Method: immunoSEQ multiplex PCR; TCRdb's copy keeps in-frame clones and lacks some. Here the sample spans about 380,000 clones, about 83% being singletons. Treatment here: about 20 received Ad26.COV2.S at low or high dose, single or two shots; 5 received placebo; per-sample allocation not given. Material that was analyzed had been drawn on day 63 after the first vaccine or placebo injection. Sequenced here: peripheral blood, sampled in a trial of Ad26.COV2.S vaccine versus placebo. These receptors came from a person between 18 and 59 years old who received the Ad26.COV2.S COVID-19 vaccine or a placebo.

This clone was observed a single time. CDR3 in amino acids: CASSSPKGPKGAKNIQYF. The CDR3 DNA sequence: TGTGCCAGCAGCTCACCCAAGGGACCCAAGGGGGCCAAAAACATTCAGTACTTC. The rearrangement uses TRBV11-2 and TRBJ2-4; either TRBD1 or TRBD2 may fit D (5 bases each). Germline CDR1 reads SGHAT; CDR2 reads FQNNGV. Trimming took off 4 bases at V and 1 base at J, with 20 bases between the two ends. CDR3 length equals 18 residues.

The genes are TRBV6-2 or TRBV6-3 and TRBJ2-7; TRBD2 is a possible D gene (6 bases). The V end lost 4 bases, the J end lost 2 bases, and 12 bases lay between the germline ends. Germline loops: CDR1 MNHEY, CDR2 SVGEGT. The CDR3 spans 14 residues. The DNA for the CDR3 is TGTGCCAGCAGTTCTCCCCGGGGGACCTACGAGCAGTACTTC. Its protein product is CASSSPRGTYEQYF.

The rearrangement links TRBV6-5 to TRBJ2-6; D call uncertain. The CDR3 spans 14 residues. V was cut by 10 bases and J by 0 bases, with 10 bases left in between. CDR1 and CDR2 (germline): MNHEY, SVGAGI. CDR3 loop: CATCFVSGANVLTF. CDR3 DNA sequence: TGTGCCACCTGTTTCGTCTCTGGGGCCAACGTCCTGACTTTC.

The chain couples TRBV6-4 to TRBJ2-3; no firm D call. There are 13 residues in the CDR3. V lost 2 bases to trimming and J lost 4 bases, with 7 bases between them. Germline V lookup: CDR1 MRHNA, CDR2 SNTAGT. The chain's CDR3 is CASSDGSADTQYF. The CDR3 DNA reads TGTGCCAGCAGTGACGGGTCCGCAGATACGCAGTATTTT.

The CDR3 loop is CASSLLAETQYF. The CDR3 DNA reads as TGCGCCAGCAGCTTGCTAGCAGAGACCCAGTACTTC. V gene TRBV5-1 combines with J gene TRBJ2-5, with a tentative D call TRBD2 (5 bases). The CDR3 contains 12 residues. V dropped 1 base and J dropped 4 bases, with 5 bases sitting between them. Germline CDR1 is SGHRS and CDR2 is YFSETQ.

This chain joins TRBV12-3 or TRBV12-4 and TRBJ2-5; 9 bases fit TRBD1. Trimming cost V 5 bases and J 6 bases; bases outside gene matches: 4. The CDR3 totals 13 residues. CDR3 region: CASSTGQGKTQYF. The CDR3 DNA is TGTGCCAGCAGTACCGGACAGGGGAAGACCCAGTACTTC.

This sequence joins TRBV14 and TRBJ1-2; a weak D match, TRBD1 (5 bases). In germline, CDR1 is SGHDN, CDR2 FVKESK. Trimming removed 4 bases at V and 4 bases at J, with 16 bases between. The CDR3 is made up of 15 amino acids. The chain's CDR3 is CASSPQEGLGYGYTF. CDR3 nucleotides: TGTGCCAGCAGCCCCCAGGAGGGGTTAGGCTATGGCTACACCTTC.

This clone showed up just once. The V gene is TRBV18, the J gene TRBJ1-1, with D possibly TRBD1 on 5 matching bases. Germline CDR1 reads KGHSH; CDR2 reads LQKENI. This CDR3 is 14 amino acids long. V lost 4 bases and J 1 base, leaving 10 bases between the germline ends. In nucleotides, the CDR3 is TGTGCCAGCTCACGGGACGGTCAGAACACTGAAGCTTTCTTT. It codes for CASSRDGQNTEAFF.

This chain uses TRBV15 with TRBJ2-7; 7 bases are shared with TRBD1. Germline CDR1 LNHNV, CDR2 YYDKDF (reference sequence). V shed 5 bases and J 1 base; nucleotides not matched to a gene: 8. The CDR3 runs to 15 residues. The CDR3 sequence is CATSGTGTASYEQYF. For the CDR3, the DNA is TGTGCCACCAGCGGGACCGGGACAGCTTCCTACGAGCAGTACTTC.

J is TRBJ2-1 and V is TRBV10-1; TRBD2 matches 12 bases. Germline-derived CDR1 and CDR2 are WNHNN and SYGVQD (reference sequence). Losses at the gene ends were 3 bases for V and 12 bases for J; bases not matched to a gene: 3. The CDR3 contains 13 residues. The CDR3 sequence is CASSESLAGGQFF. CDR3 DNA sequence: TGCGCCAGCAGTGAATCACTAGCGGGAGGGCAGTTCTTC.